The 19 T cell receptor beta chains given below trace back to one sample, sequenced in a study of post-analysis software for immune sequencing data. Study-level points and caveats: Elevated frequency relative to controls characterized roughly 5 TRBV segments in patients, TRBV5-6, TRBV5-1 and TRBV20-1 among them.

Libraries were made from TCR beta cDNA, and they carried unique molecular identifiers. TCRdb recomputed calls from the PCR reads with MiXCR, one row per CDR3 protein. The sample contains about 760,000 distinct CDR3 sequences, roughly 27% of which appear only once. These receptors' targets are unknown. The sequenced material came from blood. The origin of the receptors is a girl under 18 with multiple sclerosis.

This clonotype was seen many times. J is TRBJ2-1 and V is TRBV7-2; TRBD1 matches 7 bases. Germline V lookup: CDR1 SGHTA, CDR2 FQGNSA. The trim removed 5 bases at V and 4 bases at J, leaving 8 bases unmatched. There are 15 residues in the CDR3. CDR3 residues: CASSRPRGIYNEQFF. The CDR3 DNA reads as TGTGCCAGCAGCCGCCCCAGGGGGATATACAATGAGCAGTTCTTC.

The sample holds a few counts of this clonotype. This rearrangement joins TRBV20-1 to TRBJ2-1; D is unresolved. This CDR3 spans 11 amino acids. CDR1 and CDR2 from the germline V gene are DFQATT and SNEGSKA (reference sequence). Trimming took 5 bases from V and 9 from J, leaving 11 bases between them. DNA for the CDR3: TGCAGTGCTTATAAAACGGTTGAGCAGTTCTTC. Its protein is CSAYKTVEQFF.

The chain links TRBV20-1 to TRBJ2-7; maybe TRBD1 (6 bases). This CDR3 spans 12 amino acids. CDR1 is DFQATT and CDR2 is SNEGSKA in the germline V gene (reference sequence). Trimming took off 3 bases at V and 2 bases at J, with 8 bases between the two ends. The CDR3 DNA is TGCAGTGCTAGGACAGGTACCTACGAGCAGTACGTC. Translation: CSARTGTYEQYV.

The V and J genes are TRBV5-1 and TRBJ1-5, with TRBD1 matching over 10 bases. This CDR3 contains 15 residues. With V trimmed by 0 bases and J by 6 bases, 3 bases remained unmatched. CDR1 is SGHRS and CDR2 is YFSETQ in the germline V gene. The CDR3 region has the DNA TGCGCCAGCAGCTTGGGACAGGGGGCGGGTCAGCCCCAGCATTTT. Translated: CASSLGQGAGQPQHF.

This clonotype occurred a few times. The chain has TRBV9 and TRBJ2-6; 10 bases agree with TRBD1. The trim removed 0 bases at V and 0 bases at J, leaving 3 bases unmatched. The CDR3 contains 18 residues. Germline V gene sequence: CDR1 SGDLS, CDR2 YYNGEE. In nucleotides, the CDR3 is TGTGCCAGCAGCGTAGCGGGACAGGGGATCTCTGGGGCCAACGTCCTGACTTTC. This gives the protein CASSVAGQGISGANVLTF.

This clonotype came up a few times. The chain couples TRBV5-1 to TRBJ2-5; D ambiguous. Per germline, CDR1 SGHRS and CDR2 YFSETQ. Trimming took off 2 bases at V and 1 base at J, with 12 bases between the two ends. The CDR3 consists of 15 residues. This CDR3 is CASSFGLQTQETQYF. The DNA for the CDR3 is TGCGCCAGCAGCTTTGGGCTACAGACCCAAGAGACCCAGTACTTC.

J is TRBJ1-2 and V is TRBV29-1, with D perhaps TRBD1 (5 bases). Per the germline V gene, CDR1 is SQVTM and CDR2 is ANQGSEA. V lost 8 bases and J lost 3, with 16 bases in between. The CDR3 is made up of 13 amino acids. The CDR3 loop reads CSTREGRDYGYTF. The CDR3 coding sequence is TGCAGCACCAGGGAGGGACGGGACTATGGCTACACCTTC. The variable domain in full, completed from reference TRBV29-1 and TRBJ1-2, reads SAVISQKPSRDICQRGTSLTIQCQVDSQVTMMFWYRQQPGQSLTLIATANQGSEATYESGFVIDKFPISRPNLTFSTLTVSNMSPEDSSIYLCSTREGRDYGYTFGSGTRLTVV.

The chain has TRBV6-1 and TRBJ2-1; 15 bases are a match to TRBD2. Germline loops: CDR1 MNHNS, CDR2 SASEGT. The CDR3 consists of 19 residues. V trimming: 5 bases; J trimming: 0 bases; junction bases outside the gene matches: 8. The CDR3 sequence is CASSRPGTSGRYSYNEQFF. CDR3 DNA: TGTGCCAGCAGTCGACCCGGGACTAGCGGGAGGTACTCCTACAATGAGCAGTTCTTC.

A single count supports this clonotype. The chain employs TRBV6-2 or TRBV6-3 and TRBJ2-2, with D perhaps TRBD1 or TRBD2 (5 bases each). V dropped 7 bases and J dropped 1 base, with 13 bases sitting between them. The CDR3 sequence is 15 residues long. The V gene's germline CDR1 is MNHEY and CDR2 SVGEGT. CDR3 amino acids: CASTSVGGNTGELFF. The CDR3 DNA is TGTGCCAGCACCTCCGTTGGGGGGAACACCGGGGAGCTGTTTTTT.

The chain joins TRBV20-1 to TRBJ2-7; TRBD1 agrees at 7 bases. The V gene's germline CDR1 is DFQATT and CDR2 SNEGSKA (reference sequence). V lost 0 bases and J lost 0; bases outside the gene matches: 8. The CDR3 sequence is 16 residues long. This chain's CDR3 is CSARDPSGQSSYEQYF. The CDR3 DNA reads as TGCAGTGCTAGAGATCCGTCGGGACAGAGCTCCTACGAGCAGTACTTC.

The chain uses TRBV7-2 and TRBJ2-2, with TRBD1 identical over 8 bases. This CDR3 contains 15 residues. The junction had 9 bases not matched to a gene; V was cut back by 5 bases and J by 7 bases. Germline-derived CDR1 and CDR2 are SGHTA and FQGNSA. The CDR3 is CASSVAQGGGGELFF. CDR3 bases: TGTGCCAGCAGCGTTGCACAGGGGGGCGGCGGGGAGCTGTTTTTT. Full variable domain (outside the CDR3, taken from reference TRBV7-2 and TRBJ2-2): GAGVSQSPSNKVTEKGKDVELRCDPISGHTALYWYRQSLGQGLEFLIYFQGNSAPDKSGLPSDRFSAERTGGSVSTLTIQRTQQEDSAVYLCASSVAQGGGGELFFGEGSRLTVL.

This clonotype came up a few times. The chain recombines TRBV6-2 or TRBV6-3 with TRBJ2-7; 11 bases map to TRBD2. Germline trimming cut 6 bases from V and 2 bases from J; bases unmatched to any gene: 9. The CDR3 consists of 16 residues. From germline, CDR1 is MNHEY and CDR2 SVGEGT. The CDR3 DNA reads as TGTGCCAGCAGACCCCTGACTAGCGGGAACCCCTACGAGCAGTACTTC. Protein: CASRPLTSGNPYEQYF.

This chain links TRBV4-3 with TRBJ2-3; D may be TRBD1 (6 bases). Trimming removed 0 bases at V and 11 bases at J, with 18 bases between. CDR3 length: 15 amino acids. Germline assignment: CDR1 LGHNA and CDR2 YSLEER. CDR3 residues: CASSQDRGQGWEQYF. The CDR3 DNA is TGCGCCAGCAGCCAAGATAGGGGACAAGGGTGGGAGCAGTATTTT.

This clonotype came up a few times. The chain links TRBV5-5 to TRBJ1-5; D is ambiguous. CDR3 length: 15 residues. V lost 0 bases and J lost 7, with 14 bases in between. Germline V gene lookup returns CDR1 SGHKS and CDR2 YYEKEE (reference sequence). CDR3 region: CASSLDLVSGQPQHF. Here the CDR3 DNA reads TGTGCCAGCAGCTTGGATCTGGTGTCGGGACAGCCCCAGCATTTT.

To note about this clonotype: A much larger clone lies a single base off, so this may be a read error. The chain joins TRBV14 to TRBJ2-7; TRBD1 aligns across 8 bases. The better agreement between TRBJ2-5 and the DNA end casts doubt on the J call. The CDR3 spans 14 residues. CDR1 and CDR2 from the germline V gene are SGHDN and FVKESK. The CDR3 loop is CASNQRTGRQTQYF. In DNA, the CDR3 is TGTGCCAGCAACCAGCGGACAGGGCGGCAGACCCAGTACTTC.

The chain couples TRBV20-1 to TRBJ1-5; D is perhaps TRBD1 (5 bases). V lost 0 bases, J lost 6 bases, and 6 bases lay in between. This CDR3 comprises 12 residues. The germline V gene has CDR1 DFQATT and CDR2 SNEGSKA (reference sequence). The chain's CDR3 is CSARDGGQPQHF. The CDR3 region has the DNA TGCAGTGCTAGAGATGGGGGTCAGCCCCAGCATTTT.

The chain couples TRBV2 to TRBJ2-1, with TRBD2 as a possible D gene (6 bases). CDR3 length equals 16 residues. Germline loops: CDR1 SNHLY, CDR2 FYNNEI. Trimming pared 2 bases from V and 1 base from J, leaving 12 bases between. As DNA, the CDR3 is TGTGCCAGCAGTGAAAGGTTCCGGGGGTCCTACAATGAGCAGTTCTTC. It codes for CASSERFRGSYNEQFF.

This clonotype was counted between two and nine times. At one of its ends the junction is not consistent with the germline gene, which may arise from a read error. The chain couples TRBV12-3 or TRBV12-4 to TRBJ2-1; D might be TRBD1 (5 bases). The CDR3 contains 14 residues. The CDR3 region has the DNA TGTGCCAGCAGCTCTACCCGGCAGGACAATGAGCGGTTCTTC. This sequence encodes CASSSTRQDNERFF.

The chain joins TRBV6-2 or TRBV6-3 to TRBJ2-4; D remains unclear. The germline CDR1 and CDR2 sequences are MNHEY and SVGEGT. The V end lost 5 bases, the J end lost 2 bases, and 13 bases lay between the germline ends. This CDR3 contains 15 residues. CDR3 loop: CASSKLSATKNIQYF. The CDR3 DNA follows: TGTGCCAGCAGTAAACTTTCTGCAACCAAAAACATTCAGTACTTC.